The next 22 T cell receptor beta chains were all read from a single sample in a study of blood T cell repertoires in COVID-19 (dated by TCRdb to the early 2020s). Library method: the immunoSEQ multiplex PCR assay. TCRdb stores this immuneACCESS table with in-frame sequences only. Part of the clones is absent; in the studies checked, under half of the shortfall reflects unresolved V genes, and no reason is known for the rest. In all, the sample holds approximately 88,000 clones, and roughly 87% of those were seen once. The ten largest account for around 15% of the sample. What was sequenced was peripheral blood. The receptors were sampled from a male donor with acute or convalescent COVID-19.

The V gene is TRBV3-1 (or the pseudogene TRBV3-2), the J gene TRBJ2-2; TRBD2 matches 9 bases. J lost 4 bases, V lost 4 bases, and 7 bases had no gene match. From germline, CDR1 is LGHDT and CDR2 YNNKEL (reference sequence). The CDR3 consists of 16 residues. The DNA of the CDR3 is TGTGCCAGCAGCCCCCTGGCGGGGGGGCGCACCGGGGAGCTGTTTTTT. Its translation: CASSPLAGGRTGELFF.

This chain connects TRBV30 to TRBJ1-4; TRBD1 aligns across 11 bases. The CDR3 extends over 14 amino acids. The ends lost 1 base at V and 8 bases at J; junction bases unmatched: 3. In germline, CDR1 is GTSNPN, CDR2 SVGIG (reference sequence). For the CDR3, the DNA is TGTGCCTGGAGTGCCGGGACAGGGGGAGAAAAACTGTTTTTT. It codes for CAWSAGTGGEKLFF.

This clone was seen only once. V is TRBV7-2 and J is TRBJ2-5; 7 bases fit TRBD2. The CDR3 has 13 residues. The J segment lost 4 bases and the V segment lost 7 bases, leaving 6 bases of the junction unmatched. Germline V lookup: CDR1 SGHTA, CDR2 FQGNSA. The CDR3 nucleotides are TGTGCCAGCACTAGGAAGCGGGGAGAGACCCAGTACTTC. Amino acid sequence: CASTRKRGETQYF.

J is TRBJ2-7 and V is TRBV2, with 11 bases identical to TRBD2. CDR1 and CDR2 (germline): SNHLY, FYNNEI. The CDR3 has 14 amino acids. V gave up 5 bases and J gave up 2 bases; unmatched junction bases: 2. CDR3 bases: TGTGCCAGCAGTTCTAGCGGGGGGACCTACGAGCAGTACTTC. The encoded protein is CASSSSGGTYEQYF.

Comments on this clone: Mismatch with germline at one junction end may stem from a read error. The V gene is TRBV2, the J gene TRBJ2-1; tentative D call: TRBD2 (7 bases). This CDR3 is 16 amino acids long. Germline-derived CDR1 and CDR2 are SNHLY and FYNNEI. In DNA, the CDR3 is TGTGCCAGCAGTGATTGGGGGGGCCCGTCGAACAATAAGCAGTTCTTC. This sequence encodes CASSDWGGPSNNKQFF.

This clone occurred once. This chain joins TRBV2 and TRBJ1-1, with a weak D call TRBD1 (6 bases). Germline assignment: CDR1 SNHLY and CDR2 FYNNEI. This CDR3 contains 14 residues. V lost 1 base to trimming and J lost 8 bases, with 14 bases between them. The CDR3 loop reads CASSEEGQSAEAFF. In DNA form, the CDR3 reads TGTGCCAGCAGTGAAGAAGGACAGTCAGCGGAAGCTTTCTTT.

This clone was detected only once. This rearrangement joins TRBV2 to TRBJ1-4, with 9 bases fitting TRBD1. The CDR3 loop spans 14 amino acids. Germline V lookup: CDR1 SNHLY, CDR2 FYNNEI. Germline trimming cut 6 bases from V and 8 bases from J; bases unmatched to any gene: 7. The CDR3 sequence: CASRPGQGKEKLFF. The DNA of the CDR3 is TGTGCCAGCAGGCCCGGACAGGGGAAGGAAAAACTGTTTTTT.

The CDR3 DNA reads as TGTGCCGCCGGACTAGGGCAGGCTGGAGGCTACACCTTC. Translated, it gives CAAGLGQAGGYTF. The J gene is TRBJ1-2, the V gene TRBV10-3; D not resolved. V lost 11 bases to trimming and J lost 8 bases, with 21 bases between them. CDR3 length equals 13 residues. Germline CDR1 ENHRY, CDR2 SYGVKD.

The chain couples TRBV5-1 to TRBJ2-7; 8 bases map to TRBD2. V shed 1 base, J shed 0 bases, and the junction held 9 bases outside the gene matches. CDR3 length: 17 amino acids. Germline loops: CDR1 SGHRS, CDR2 YFSETQ. CDR3 nucleotides: TGCGCCAGCAGCTTGTCGGAGCGGGGGTTTAGCTCCTACGAGCAGTACTTC. It translates to CASSLSERGFSSYEQYF.

The genes are TRBV9 and TRBJ1-1, with 7 bases matching TRBD1. V shed 5 bases, J shed 3 bases, and the junction held 4 bases outside the gene matches. The CDR3 runs 13 residues. Per the germline V gene, CDR1 is SGDLS and CDR2 is YYNGEE. In nucleotides, the CDR3 is TGTGCCAGCAGTGCCCAGGGGGACACTGAAGCTTTCTTT. This codes for CASSAQGDTEAFF.

This CDR3 is CSVTYLTSGPYEQYF. CDR3 DNA sequence: TGCAGCGTTACTTATCTGACTAGCGGTCCCTACGAGCAGTACTTC. V usage is TRBV29-1 and J usage is TRBJ2-7; TRBD2 matches at 9 bases. The CDR3 is 15 amino acids. CDR1 and CDR2 from the germline V gene are SQVTM and ANQGSEA. With V trimmed by 5 bases and J by 2 bases, 10 bases remained unmatched.

The rearrangement uses TRBV7-6 and TRBJ1-1, with a weak D call TRBD1 (5 bases). The CDR3 covers 15 residues. From germline, CDR1 is SGHVS and CDR2 FNYEAQ. Trimming shortened V by 4 bases and J by 2 bases, and 14 bases separated the two germline ends. The CDR3 loop reads CASSSGGRLNTEAFF. As DNA, the CDR3 is TGTGCCAGCAGCTCGGGGGGACGTCTTAACACTGAAGCTTTCTTT.

The V gene is TRBV7-2, the J gene TRBJ2-1; 9 nucleotides match TRBD2. The CDR3 consists of 13 residues. Losses at the gene ends were 3 bases for V and 11 bases for J; bases not matched to a gene: 5. Germline V lookup: CDR1 SGHTA, CDR2 FQGNSA. CDR3 region: CASSFSSGEKQFF. CDR3 nucleotides: TGTGCCAGCAGCTTTTCTAGCGGGGAAAAGCAGTTCTTC.

This chain links TRBV28 with TRBJ1-5; 10 bases align to TRBD1. Germline V CDR1 and CDR2: MDHEN, SYDVKM. Trimming removed 5 bases from V and 3 bases from J; junction bases left unmatched: 4. This CDR3 is built from 15 residues. The CDR3 DNA is TGTGCCAGCAGTCGGGACAGGGGAAACAATCAGCCCCAGCATTTT. It codes for CASSRDRGNNQPQHF.

This chain uses TRBV4-2 with TRBJ1-4; 7 bases line up with TRBD1. Trimming at V came to 3 bases and at J to 0 bases, leaving 4 bases not matched to a gene. This CDR3 region has 16 residues. Germline CDR1 reads LGHNA; CDR2 reads YNFKEQ. The CDR3: CASSQVTGTTNEKLFF. CDR3 in DNA: TGTGCCAGCAGCCAGGTGACAGGGACAACTAATGAAAAACTGTTTTTT.

The genes are TRBV7-9 and TRBJ2-7; possibly TRBD1 for D (5 bases). The CDR3 runs to 13 residues. Germline V gives CDR1 SEHNR, CDR2 FQNEAQ (reference sequence). V was shortened by 5 bases and J by 9 bases, with 17 bases between the two germline ends. In nucleotides, the CDR3 is TGTGCCAGCAGCCCAGGGTCCTACATCGGGCAGTACTTC. Its translation is CASSPGSYIGQYF.

The chain combines TRBV5-1 with TRBJ1-2, with 7 positions matching TRBD1. CDR1 and CDR2 from the germline V gene are SGHRS and YFSETQ. V lost 1 base, J lost 2 bases, and 2 bases stayed unmatched. CDR3 length: 14 amino acids. The CDR3 DNA follows: TGCGCCAGCAGCTTGTCGACAGGGAACTATGGCTACACCTTC. Protein: CASSLSTGNYGYTF.

The V call is TRBV15, the J call TRBJ1-4, with no clear D. The CDR3 contains 16 residues. The V end was cut by 2 bases, the J end by 0 bases, with 10 bases between. The germline V gene has CDR1 LNHNV and CDR2 YYDKDF (reference sequence). The DNA for the CDR3 is TGTGCCACCAGCAGACACCGCGTTTCAACTAATGAAAAACTGTTTTTT. It specifies CATSRHRVSTNEKLFF.

The chain employs TRBV4-1 and TRBJ1-3; 7 nucleotides align to TRBD1. V was clipped by 2 bases and J by 4 bases; unmatched bases: 8. Germline-derived CDR1 and CDR2 are MGHRA and YSYEKL. This CDR3 comprises 16 residues. Written as DNA, the CDR3 is TGCGCCAGCAGCCAAACCGGAGGGGGCAACGGAAACACCATATATTTT. Its protein is CASSQTGGGNGNTIYF.

This rearrangement joins TRBV11-1 to TRBJ2-3; a possible D gene is TRBD2 (6 bases). The V gene's germline CDR1 is SGHAT and CDR2 FQDESV (reference sequence). The CDR3 is made up of 14 amino acids. V was pared by 1 base and J by 6 bases, with 11 bases between. CDR3 DNA sequence: TGTGCCAGCAGCTTAGTGCGGGGCCGGGATACGCAGTATTTT. Translating it yields CASSLVRGRDTQYF.

This clone is a singleton in its sample. This rearrangement joins TRBV3-1 (or the pseudogene TRBV3-2) to TRBJ2-1, with 7 bases that match TRBD2. The germline V gene encodes CDR1 LGHDT and CDR2 YNNKEL (reference sequence). V shed 1 base and J 2 bases; nucleotides not matched to a gene: 5. The CDR3 loop spans 16 amino acids. CDR3 protein: CASSQGPSGTYNEQFF. For the CDR3, the DNA is TGTGCCAGCAGCCAAGGTCCTAGCGGCACCTACAATGAGCAGTTCTTC.

The genes are TRBV19 and TRBJ1-1; TRBD1 matches 8 bases. Losses at the gene ends were 1 base for V and 4 bases for J; bases not matched to a gene: 5. This CDR3 has 15 amino acids. The V gene's germline CDR1 is LNHDA and CDR2 SQIVND (reference sequence). CDR3 bases: TGTGCCAGTAGTATAGGCCAGGGGGCAATCACTGAAGCTTTCTTT. It is translated as CASSIGQGAITEAFF.